These 18 T cell receptor beta chains were all obtained from the same sample, sequenced in a study of regulatory T cells in long-lasting Graves disease. CDR3 regions were amplified by Arm-PCR using iRepertoire HTBI primers to build TCR beta libraries. Via MiXCR, TCRdb re-called the multiplex PCR reads, giving one row per CDR3 protein. The sample yields roughly 250,000 distinct CDR3 sequences, under 20% seen once. Time point of the sample: newly diagnosed GD, antithyroid drugs for less than 3 months. Following extraction of RNA from PBMCs, that RNA was used to make the TCR library. This sample also belongs to another study, concerning T cells in Graves' hyperthyroidism and ophthalmopathy.

The sequencing used peripheral blood mononuclear cells (PBMCs), collected at new diagnosis, from a patient treated with antithyroid drugs. These receptors all stem from a woman aged 25 to 39 with Graves disease.

The chain uses TRBV7-6 and TRBJ1-3; tentative D call: TRBD1 (5 bases). Between the trimmed V and J ends, which lost 8 bases and 0 bases, there was a span of 8 bases. The CDR3 is 13 residues long. Germline V gives CDR1 SGHVS, CDR2 FNYEAQ. The CDR3 reads CASGQGSGNTIYF. Written as DNA, the CDR3 is TGTGCCAGCGGGCAGGGCTCTGGAAACACCATATATTTT.

This clonotype was found many times. This chain connects TRBV7-9 to TRBJ1-1; D unclear. This CDR3 contains 13 residues. V was pared by 5 bases and J by 5 bases, with 12 bases between. CDR1 and CDR2 (germline): SEHNR, FQNEAQ (reference sequence). In DNA form, the CDR3 reads TGTGCCAGCAGCCAAAATGACGGTACTGAAGCTTTCTTT. Translated, it gives CASSQNDGTEAFF.

The chain combines TRBV20-1 with TRBJ1-1, with TRBD1 matching 9 bases. The V gene end was trimmed by 5 bases and the J gene end by 0 bases; junction bases not matched to a gene: 7. Germline values: CDR1 DFQATT, CDR2 SNEGSKA (reference sequence). This CDR3 region has 15 residues. CDR3 residues: CSAPGTGLLNTEAFF. The CDR3 DNA sequence: TGCAGTGCTCCCGGGACAGGGCTCTTGAACACTGAAGCTTTCTTT.

Ten or more counts support this clonotype. The rearrangement joins TRBV20-1 to TRBJ1-1, with 9 bases fitting TRBD1. Per the germline V gene, CDR1 is DFQATT and CDR2 is SNEGSKA (reference sequence). V trimming: 1 base; J trimming: 6 bases; junction bases outside the gene matches: 6. The CDR3 totals 14 residues. For the CDR3, the DNA is TGCAGTGCTAGAGCCGGGACAGGGATCGCTGAAGCTTTCTTT. As protein: CSARAGTGIAEAFF.

In its sample, this clonotype was seen once. The CDR3 DNA follows: TGTGCCAGCAGCCGTGGACTAGCGGGAGCTTATGAGCAGTTCTTC. This encodes CASSRGLAGAYEQFF. The chain couples TRBV3-1 to TRBJ2-1; 13 bases are shared with TRBD2. This CDR3 has 15 amino acids. The germline CDR1 and CDR2 sequences are LGHDT and YNNKEL (reference sequence). J was trimmed by 8 bases and V by 4 bases; bases with no gene match: 5.

Ten or more counts support this clonotype. V is TRBV2 and J is TRBJ2-3, with D tentatively TRBD1 (6 bases). Deletions cut 4 bases from V and 0 bases from J, with 11 bases between. The CDR3 loop spans 15 amino acids. Germline V gene data show CDR1 as SNHLY and CDR2 as FYNNEI. The CDR3 protein is CASSVQGSSTDTQYF. CDR3 coding DNA: TGTGCCAGCAGTGTACAGGGTTCTAGCACAGATACGCAGTATTTT.

This clonotype has a count of ten or more. This chain uses TRBV6-1 with TRBJ2-3; D is ambiguous. Per germline, CDR1 MNHNS and CDR2 SASEGT. CDR3 size: 13 residues. Deletions cut 2 bases from V and 4 bases from J, with 7 bases between. For the CDR3, the DNA is TGTGCCAGCAGTGAAATGGCGTCAGATACGCAGTATTTT. Translated: CASSEMASDTQYF.

This clonotype was counted ten times or more. The chain has TRBV7-9 and TRBJ2-5, with D perhaps assigned TRBD1 or TRBD2 (5 bases each). V dropped 0 bases and J dropped 4 bases, with 15 bases sitting between them. The CDR3 is made up of 16 amino acids. CDR1 and CDR2 from the germline V gene are SEHNR and FQNEAQ (reference sequence). CDR3 nucleotides: TGTGCCAGCAGCTTAGCGTTGGGCAGTGGGGGAGAGACCCAGTACTTC. As protein: CASSLALGSGGETQYF.

This clonotype was found many times. The chain combines TRBV6-1 with TRBJ1-1, with 12 bases that match TRBD1. The CDR3 is 18 residues long. Losses at the gene ends were 7 bases for V and 3 bases for J; bases not matched to a gene: 15. Germline-derived CDR1 and CDR2 are MNHNS and SASEGT. For the CDR3, the DNA is TGTGCCAGCACCGAAGAAGGGACAGGGGGCGTATGGGACACTGAAGCTTTCTTT. It translates to CASTEEGTGGVWDTEAFF.

This clonotype was seen many times. The gene calls are TRBV20-1 and TRBJ1-2, with unresolved D. Germline assignment: CDR1 DFQATT and CDR2 SNEGSKA (reference sequence). Trimming removed 1 base at V and 7 bases at J, with 25 bases between. CDR3 length equals 17 residues. The CDR3 sequence is CSARGVHSPRQDRGYTF. DNA for the CDR3: TGCAGTGCTAGAGGAGTGCACTCCCCGCGGCAGGACCGTGGCTACACCTTC.

This clonotype was observed at least ten times. V usage is TRBV4-1 and J usage is TRBJ2-5, with D possibly being TRBD1 or TRBD2 (5 bases each). Trimming took 4 bases from V and 2 from J, leaving 14 bases between them. The CDR3 spans 15 residues. CDR1 and CDR2 from the germline V gene are MGHRA and YSYEKL. The CDR3 DNA is TGCGCCAGCAGCCCCCCGGGAACAGGACAAGAGACCCAGTACTTC. As protein: CASSPPGTGQETQYF.

This clonotype has at least ten counts. This may stem from a read error, because a much larger clone lies one nucleotide away. V gene TRBV20-1 combines with J gene TRBJ2-3; D perhaps matches TRBD1 (6 bases). CDR1 and CDR2 (germline): DFQATT, SNEGSKA (reference sequence). The CDR3 spans 13 residues. V lost 5 bases, J lost 2 bases, and 11 bases lay in between. Here the CDR3 reads CSAADRLTDTQYF. The DNA of the CDR3 is TGCAGTGCTGCGGACAGACTCACAGATACGCAGTATTTT.

This clonotype was recorded at least ten times. CDR3 loop: CASSQGPRDTQYF. CDR3 bases: TGTGCCAGCAGCCAAGGTCCCAGGGATACGCAGTATTTT. The V gene is TRBV7-9, the J gene TRBJ2-3, with D uncertain. Trimming took off 5 bases at V and 6 bases at J, with 12 bases between the two ends. The CDR3 covers 13 residues. Germline V gives CDR1 SEHNR, CDR2 FQNEAQ (reference sequence).

This clonotype was counted at least ten times. The chain carries TRBV12-3 or TRBV12-4 and TRBJ1-4; D is undetermined. The CDR3 spans 15 residues. Trimming left V 4 bases short and J 4 bases short, with 13 bases between. CDR3 nucleotide sequence: TGTGCCAGCAGTTCCGGACGTATTATTAATGAAAAACTGTTTTTT. Translating gives CASSSGRIINEKLFF.

Remarks on this clonotype: A far larger clone lies a single base away; this is likely a read error. The genes are TRBV27 and TRBJ2-3, with 7 nucleotides matching TRBD1. This CDR3 region has 14 residues. Germline CDR1 and CDR2: MNHEY and SMNVEV (reference sequence). In DNA, the CDR3 is TGTGCCAGCAGTGTAGACAGGGTACTCGAGACCCGGTACTTC. Its protein is CASSVDRVLETRYF.

There are many counts of this clonotype. The gene calls are TRBV5-1 and TRBJ1-1; TRBD1 is a possible D gene (5 bases). Looked up from germline, CDR1 is SGHRS and CDR2 is YFSETQ. The CDR3 runs to 13 residues. Trimming took 3 bases from V and 1 from J, leaving 7 bases between them. This CDR3 reads CASSYGQNTEAFF. In DNA form, the CDR3 reads TGCGCCAGCAGCTATGGACAGAACACTGAAGCTTTCTTT.

Many counts were recorded for this clonotype. The V gene is TRBV7-9, the J gene TRBJ1-2, with D possibly being TRBD1 (6 bases). Germline CDR1 reads SEHNR; CDR2 reads FQNEAQ (reference sequence). The CDR3 runs to 16 residues. Trimming took off 5 bases at V and 0 bases at J, with 16 bases between the two ends. The CDR3 DNA follows: TGTGCCAGCAGCCAAGCCGGACAGAGATCTAACTATGGCTACACCTTC. This sequence encodes CASSQAGQRSNYGYTF. Full variable domain (missing parts from reference TRBV7-9 and TRBJ1-2): DTGVSQNPRHKITKRGQNVTFRCDPISEHNRLYWYRQTLGQGPEFLTYFQNEAQLEKSRLLSDRFSAERPKGSFSTLEIQRTEQGDSAMYLCASSQAGQRSNYGYTFGSGTRLTVV.

A word on this clonotype: It may be a read error: a sequence one base away is much more abundant. The conserved phenylalanine or tryptophan normally closing the CDR3 is absent here, so this likely arose from a read error. The chain carries TRBV11-2 and TRBJ1-1; no reliable D call. V shed 5 bases and J shed 3 bases, with 4 bases lying between them. The CDR3 is made up of 11 amino acids. Germline CDR1 SGHAT, CDR2 FQNNGV. In DNA form, the CDR3 reads TGTGCCAGCAGCCCCCACACTGAAGCTTTCCTT. It specifies CASSPHTEAFL.